The T cell receptor (beta chain) described here comes from a study of cytomegalovirus exposure and HLA in healthy donors (TCRdb year 2017). Regarding the study in general: In an earlier analysis of under 750 of the donors, about 270 Gb of sequence data and 120 million or so unique TCR beta sequences from 150 million to 200 million T cells were reported. Roughly 290 gigabases of sequencing data and around 80 million unique TCR sequences made up an early release that covered several hundred HLA-typed donors. Among the approximately 430 genotyped donors, around 81% belonged to the genetic ancestry cluster associated with self-reported Caucasian donors. The study aimed to test whether cataloging public T cell receptors could reveal signatures of past pathogen exposure. The T cell repertoires of around 670 subjects were profiled by immunosequencing and related to cytomegalovirus serostatus. Along with the approximately 650-subject first cohort, a separate validation cohort of about 110 different subjects was used. The study combined high-throughput TCR immunosequencing, statistical association of individual TCRs with disease status, and machine learning to predict cytomegalovirus infection status. A later analysis re-examined previously published TCR beta repertoires from just over 650 donors and added high-resolution HLA genotyping to investigate patterns of TCR occurrence. The later analysis used no new phenotypic data to find candidate immune exposures, relying instead on TCR beta sequences and their occurrence across donors. An earlier analysis of around 640 of the donors used high-throughput TCR beta sequencing to judge whether each TCR beta V gene segment behaved as functional or pseudogenic. Alongside the repertoire data, information on donor age, sex, ethnicity and CMV serostatus was compiled. Genome-wide SNP genotypes for about 55% of the 666 donors were used in a later genetic analysis, which treated that subset as a discovery cohort. All discovery cohort repertoires had been generated on a single sequencing platform. Both class I and class II loci were covered by HLA typing, at four-digit resolution. The number of typed donors differed by locus: about 620-640 for A, B, C, DRB1 and DQB1; 522 for DQA1; some 590 for DPA1; and roughly 470 for DPB1. Because of strong linkage in the cohort, roughly five DR-DQ haplotypes were treated as single units for association and clustering. Across approximately 420 genotyped donors of the cohort, an average of about 240,000 unique TCR beta nucleotide sequences per donor were sequenced, and 15% to 20% of those sequences were non-productive. The study at large found these results: A total of fewer than 200 TCR beta chains were listed by the study as associated with cytomegalovirus. A later genetic analysis associated a missense DCLRE1C variant with V-gene and J-gene trimming of TCR beta chains, and an independent cohort replicated the association. The cohort was sequenced for TCR beta chains only, and without alpha or paired-chain data the features that could be detected were limited. Most CMV-associated TCR beta chains appeared to be HLA-restricted in a later analysis, and the HLA associations seemed to be driven largely by CMV exposure. A later analysis found that TCR association rates varied across HLA loci, with DRB1 alleles showing the most associated TCRs and HLA-C alleles the fewest. A further reported finding was that TCR beta sequences accurately predicted the HLA-A and HLA-B alleles for most subjects in the first cohort. Broadly in line with IMGT annotations, most TCR beta V segments showed up in productive rearrangements about 87% or about 30% of the time in an earlier analysis of 587 of the donors. The authors suggested that the approach could potentially be generalized to other disease states and immunological phenotypes. The classifier was reported to diagnose cytomegalovirus status with high specificity and sensitivity in both the original and validation cohorts. Because the 87-base-pair reads could not distinguish some IMGT-functional V segments, including TRBV6-2 and TRBV6-3, those segments were excluded. When HLA alleles, especially DR and DQ, strongly co-occurred, TCR associations were difficult to assign to individual alleles. Because HLA typing was missing for some donors at each locus, association tests included only the typed subset. Roughly uniform sequencing depth across donors was assumed in presence/absence analyses, although this assumption may not hold. In a later analysis, several top co-occurrence clusters were reported to appear linked to parvovirus B19, influenza, CMV and Epstein-Barr virus. Because counts were too low, seventeen rarely observed V segments, including chromosome 9 orphons, were excluded from the earlier analysis of 587 of the donors. In a later analysis, some 18,000 TCR beta sequences were associated with specific HLA alleles at a false discovery rate of 0.05. Linkage disequilibrium might explain the correlated functional status among segregating V segments, but an unknown experimental factor could not be excluded. In vitro tests confirmed that a few of the cytomegalovirus-associated TCR beta chains recognize cytomegalovirus antigens. The only immune exposure information available for the cohort was CMV serostatus. Compared with equally common non-associated chains, HLA-associated TCR beta chains in a later analysis were more clonally expanded and had lower generation probabilities. In a later genetic analysis, fewer N-insertions in productive TCRs were reported among donors in an Asian-associated ancestry cluster than the roughly 710-donor mean. The sequencing pipeline was judged likely to have produced a cluster of highly shared sequence variants as a technical artifact. Across donors, most TCR sequences were observed very rarely, whereas some public TCRs were present in many individuals.

In total, about 650 healthy bone marrow donors made up the cohort. At the time of sampling, all cohort members were nominally healthy, though unrecorded immune exposures were likely present. The donor tested CMV seropositive and was one of the 289 seropositive cohort members. A peripheral blood sample was provided by each donor, and peripheral blood mononuclear cells were used for TCR beta sequencing. The Qiagen DNeasy Blood Extraction Kit was used to extract genomic DNA from the blood cell samples. With regard to this clone: No cognate antigen has been identified for it. Base qualities are missing; no much larger clone stands one base away.

From the germline V gene, CDR1 is MGHRA and CDR2 is YSYEKL. From its cysteine to its phenylalanine, the CDR3 spans 15 amino acids. The entry retains the CDR3 DNA only, 45 bases that are in frame from base 1. V and J are trimmed by 7 bases and 2 bases, and the gene matches miss 8 bases of the junction. Libraries were constructed by the immunoSEQ multiplex PCR assay. For the multiplex PCR, a mixture combining 60 forward primers for TCR Vbeta segments and 13 reverse primers for TCR Jbeta segments was used. The CDR3 region of rearranged TCR beta genes was amplified from genomic DNA with a multiplex PCR assay. On the Illumina HiSeq System, the amplified TCR beta libraries were sequenced as 87-base-pair reads. Per the source publication's procedure: Across the 670 or so repertoires, a later analysis counted 78 million or so unique TCR beta chains, roughly 11 million of which were shared by at least two donors. To remove PCR and sequencing errors, raw reads were error-corrected and collapsed into unique sequences using a nearest-neighbor algorithm that merged closely related sequences. V, D and J gene segments were assigned by aligning CDR3 sequences to IMGT reference sequences. Each retained sequence needed at least a six-nucleotide match to both a V gene segment and a J gene segment. Rearrangements were classified as productive when the CDR3 lacked stop codons and remained in frame with V and J, and all other rearrangements were classified as non-productive. CDR3 was defined by IMGT convention, running from the second conserved V-encoded cysteine to the conserved J-encoded phenylalanine. The earlier analysis of 500 to 600 of the donors excluded sequences that lacked an unambiguous match to a single V gene segment. In an earlier analysis of a few hundred of the donors, V segments were called functional above 56.7% productive rearrangements and were called segregating when the between-donor standard deviation exceeded 5%. A statistical classification framework was built for diagnosing cytomegalovirus status from the catalog of TCR beta chain sequences. In a later analysis, TCR nucleotide sequences were compared against IMGT/GENE-DB human TR gene sequences so that V and J genes could be assigned. Using the TCRdist pipeline, a later analysis assigned CDR3 sequences along with most-parsimonious VDJ recombination scenarios. In a later analysis, every TCR beta chain was defined by the combination of its CDR3 amino acid sequence and its V-gene family, and reads without a unique V-gene family were dropped. In a later analysis, 550 to 650 highly shared, low-generation-probability nucleotide sequences were removed to address suspected cross-contamination and a sequencing artifact. A later analysis calculated a clonal expansion index for each public chain from normalized within-repertoire ranks of inferred template counts. A later analysis computed generation probabilities with a VDJ recombination model fitted to out-of-frame rearrangements, and checked the results against IGoR. In a later analysis, hypergeometric tests were used to score TCR-TCR, TCR-HLA and TCR-CMV co-occurrence, with a repertoire-size bias correction applied to TCR pairs. In a later analysis, false discovery rates were estimated by permuting HLA or CMV assignments 20 times. In a later analysis, co-occurring TCRs were grouped with DBSCAN, and TCRdist sequence similarity was added when clustering was performed within HLA-allele-positive subsets. Repertoires with fewer than 30,000 or more than 120,000 public chains, plus five repertoires with anomalous nucleotide sharing, were excluded from co-occurrence clustering. Entries here come from immuneACCESS through TCRdb and include only in-frame sequences with V and J called. Some clones fail to appear in such tables; in the studies checked, an unresolved V gene covers under half of the shortfall, and the cause of the remainder is unknown. V, J and clone size are those of that table, while D and trimming were read from the DNA. For this sample the table gives some 140,000 clones, of which roughly 85% were detected only once. The ten biggest clones cover about 6.5% of the sample.

Input material: PBMCs. The rearrangement combines TRBV4-1 with TRBJ2-3, and 8 bases in between align with TRBD2. The clonotype originates from a man between 40 and 49 years old in good health and CMV-seropositive. CDR3 region: CASTWTSRNTDTQYF. The sequence in DNA is TGCGCCAGCACATGGACTAGCAGGAACACAGATACGCAGTATTTT.